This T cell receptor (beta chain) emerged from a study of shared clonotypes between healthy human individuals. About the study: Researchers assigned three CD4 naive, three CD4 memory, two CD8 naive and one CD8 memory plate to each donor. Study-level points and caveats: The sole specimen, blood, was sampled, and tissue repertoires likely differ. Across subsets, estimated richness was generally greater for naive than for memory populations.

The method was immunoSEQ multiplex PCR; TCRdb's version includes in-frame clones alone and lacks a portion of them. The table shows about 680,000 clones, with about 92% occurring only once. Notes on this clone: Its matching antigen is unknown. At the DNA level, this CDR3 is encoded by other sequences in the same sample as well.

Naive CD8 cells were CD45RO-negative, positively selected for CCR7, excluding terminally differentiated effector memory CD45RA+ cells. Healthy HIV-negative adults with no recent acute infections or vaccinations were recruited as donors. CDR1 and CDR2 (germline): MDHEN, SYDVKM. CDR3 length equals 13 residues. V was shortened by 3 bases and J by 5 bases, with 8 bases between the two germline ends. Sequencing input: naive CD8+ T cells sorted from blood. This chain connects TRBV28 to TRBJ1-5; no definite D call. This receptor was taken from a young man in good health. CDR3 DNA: TGTGCCAGCAGTTTCTCCGGGGATCAGCCCCAGCATTTT. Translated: CASSFSGDQPQHF. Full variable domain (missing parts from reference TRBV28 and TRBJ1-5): DVKVTQSSRYLVKRTGEKVFLECVQDMDHENMFWYRQDPGLGLRLIYFSYDVKMKEKGDIPEGYSVSREKKERFSLILESASTNQTSMYLCASSFSGDQPQHFGDGTRLSIL.